Sequencing of this T cell receptor beta chain was carried out in a study of blood T cell repertoires in COVID-19. Across the whole study: Italy, Spain and the United States were the sources of the convalescent and acute COVID-19 samples.

In the study's own analysis: Amplification from reference gene primers served as the basis for estimated nucleated cell counts. Repertoires were generated with immunoSEQ multiplex PCR, while TCRdb's copy carries only in-frame clones and drops some. V and J calls and clone size follow that table, whereas D and trimming were derived from the DNA. The top ten clones hold around 3.8% of a sample with over 200,000 clones, around nine tenths of them seen once. Participants' own reports of clinical history determined their cohort assignment. The length of the CDR3 is 17 residues. Losses at the gene ends were 0 bases for V and 4 bases for J; bases not matched to a gene: 11. Germline lookup yields CDR1 KGHSH and CDR2 LQKENI.

This TCR came from a woman in her twenties or thirties who had been exposed to COVID-19. The material sequenced was PBMCs or T cells enriched from blood (not recorded which). The chain uses TRBV18 and TRBJ1-1; 7 nucleotides line up with TRBD1. The CDR3, as DNA: TGTGCCAGCTCACCACCGACGGTGACAGGGCCGGCCACTGAAGCTTTCTTT. Translation gives CASSPPTVTGPATEAFF.